This T cell receptor beta chain was obtained from a study of PD-1 blockade in classical Hodgkin lymphoma. General study findings and limits: Prior therapy or disease activity may underlie the repertoire differences, whose causes remain undefined.

Repertoires were generated with immunoSEQ multiplex PCR, while TCRdb's copy carries only in-frame clones and drops some. Here the sample spans roughly 94,000 clones, under 95% being singletons. Stated time point: cycle 4 day 1 (C4D1), after 5 to 7 weeks of nivolumab. Relapse was seen in all patients after autologous stem cell transplantation, and brentuximab vedotin exposure was variable. Worth noting for this clone: As yet, its antigen is unknown.

The sample was peripheral blood mononuclear cells (PBMCs), taken before the fourth cycle of nivolumab. The TCR originated in a human donor with classical Hodgkin lymphoma.

The chain's CDR3 is CASSLGEPLGETQYF. The CDR3 DNA sequence: TGTGCCAGCAGCTTAGGCGAACCCCTCGGGGAGACCCAGTACTTC. The rearrangement uses TRBV7-9 and TRBJ2-5; D remains unclear. V was cut by 1 base and J by 5 bases, with 14 bases left in between. The germline gives CDR1 SEHNR, CDR2 FQNEAQ (reference sequence). CDR3 length: 15 residues.